This T cell receptor (beta chain) was recovered during a study of blood T cell repertoires in COVID-19. Study information: Italy, Spain and the United States were the sources of the convalescent and acute COVID-19 samples. T cells, B-cell-depleted T cells, or PBMCs provided the cDNA or gDNA that served as material.

This CDR3 has 13 amino acids. The germline V and J ends were trimmed by 3 bases and 5 bases, with 11 bases remaining between them. Per the germline V gene, CDR1 is SGHNT and CDR2 is YYREEE (reference sequence). Study processing details: For nucleated cells, counts were estimated from reference gene primer amplification. The method was immunoSEQ multiplex PCR; TCRdb's version includes in-frame clones alone and lacks a portion of them. The V and J calls and clone size were taken over from that table, and D and trimming were inferred from the DNA. Of 250,000 to 300,000 clones in the sample, about 89% were seen once.

Sequencing used peripheral blood. The gene calls are TRBV5-4 and TRBJ1-1; unclear D gene. The receptor comes from a woman aged 60 to 75 with acute or convalescent COVID-19. CDR3 DNA: TGTGCCAGCAGCTGGTCGGAGGAGACTGAAGCTTTCTTT. Residues: CASSWSEETEAFF. Together with reference TRBV5-4 and TRBJ1-1, the CDR3 gives the full variable domain: ETGVTQSPTHLIKTRGQQVTLRCSSQSGHNTVSWYQQALGQGPQFIFQYYREEENGRGNFPPRFSGLQFPNYSSELNVNALELDDSALYLCASSWSEETEAFFGQGTRLTVV.